One and the same sample provided the 18 T cell receptor beta chains below, sequenced in a study of T cell changes during pregnancy in multiple sclerosis. Sequenced by immunoSEQ multiplex PCR; TCRdb stores in-frame clones only, minus some. The table includes 40,000 to 50,000 clones, 85% to 95% detected once. The sample consisted of CD4+ T cells from peripheral blood mononuclear cells, taken in the third trimester of pregnancy. Receptors were obtained from a female donor with multiple sclerosis, enrolled in a pregnancy study.

V and J are TRBV28 and TRBJ2-1, with 14 bases identical to TRBD2. V shed 10 bases, J shed 10 bases, and the junction held 12 bases outside the gene matches. The CDR3 is 15 amino acids. CDR1 is MDHEN, CDR2 SYDVKM, per germline. Written as DNA, the CDR3 is TGTGCCATCTCCGCGGGGACTAGCGGGAGTCGGGAGCAGTTCTTC. It yields the protein CAISAGTSGSREQFF.

This rearrangement joins TRBV11-2 to TRBJ1-1, with 11 bases fitting TRBD1. The V and J ends lost 1 base and 4 bases, in that order; junction bases with no gene match: 2. Germline V lookup: CDR1 SGHAT, CDR2 FQNNGV. This CDR3 spans 15 amino acids. DNA for the CDR3: TGTGCCAGCAGCTTAGCCGGGACAGGGGGCACTGAAGCTTTCTTT. Amino acids: CASSLAGTGGTEAFF.

The rearrangement uses TRBV14 and TRBJ2-7; 14 bases match TRBD2. Germline loops: CDR1 SGHDN, CDR2 FVKESK. The CDR3 extends over 15 amino acids. Unmatched junction bases numbered 5, after V lost 4 bases and J lost 6 bases. This CDR3 is CASSRKGLAGGEQYF. The CDR3 nucleotides read TGTGCCAGCAGCCGAAAAGGACTAGCGGGAGGCGAGCAGTACTTC.

The rearrangement links TRBV18 to TRBJ2-7; tentatively, D is TRBD1 (6 bases). The CDR3 sequence is 14 residues long. Deletions cut 0 bases from V and 6 bases from J, with 12 bases between. Germline CDR1 KGHSH, CDR2 LQKENI. The DNA of the CDR3 is TGTGCCAGCTCACCACCGCAGGGGATGGGCGAGCAGTACTTC. Protein sequence: CASSPPQGMGEQYF.

The CDR3 reads CASTLLAGYNEQFF. The CDR3 DNA reads as TGTGCCAGCACCCTCTTAGCGGGCTACAATGAGCAGTTCTTC. J is TRBJ2-1 and V is TRBV6-5; 7 nucleotides match TRBD2. Germline-derived CDR1 and CDR2 are MNHEY and SVGAGI. The CDR3 is 14 residues long. Germline trimming cut 7 bases from V and 3 bases from J; bases unmatched to any gene: 6.

This rearrangement joins TRBV29-1 to TRBJ2-3, with 9 bases aligning to TRBD1. V dropped 1 base and J dropped 11; count of bases not matched to a gene: 10. The CDR3 is 14 residues long. The germline gives CDR1 SQVTM, CDR2 ANQGSEA. The CDR3 region is CSVEGTGVRRGQYF. The CDR3 DNA is TGCAGCGTTGAAGGGACAGGGGTGCGGCGGGGGCAGTATTTT.

This clone showed up just a few times. V usage is TRBV28 and J usage is TRBJ2-7; 10 bases are shared with TRBD1. Germline V gives CDR1 MDHEN, CDR2 SYDVKM. V lost 5 bases to trimming and J lost 6 bases; unmatched junction nucleotides: 13. The CDR3 runs 16 residues. The CDR3 region is CASSLFVGTGAGEQYF. Written as DNA, the CDR3 is TGTGCCAGCAGTCTCTTCGTGGGGACAGGGGCGGGCGAGCAGTACTTC.

This chain joins TRBV5-6 and TRBJ2-3, with 8 nucleotides matching TRBD1. This CDR3 contains 14 residues. CDR1 and CDR2 from the germline V gene are SGHDT and YYEEEE. Trimming at V came to 0 bases and at J to 7 bases, leaving 4 bases not matched to a gene. CDR3 protein: CASSLARQGHTQYF. Here the CDR3 DNA reads TGTGCCAGCAGCTTGGCCCGACAGGGGCATACGCAGTATTTT. Combining the CDR3 with reference TRBV5-6 and TRBJ2-3 gives the whole variable domain DAGVTQSPTHLIKTRGQQVTLRCSPKSGHDTVSWYQQALGQGPQFIFQYYEEEERQRGNFPDRFSGHQFPNYSSELNVNALLLGDSALYLCASSLARQGHTQYFGPGTRLTVL.

The rearrangement uses TRBV14 and TRBJ2-6; a possible D gene is TRBD2 (5 bases). The germline V gene encodes CDR1 SGHDN and CDR2 FVKESK. V was shortened by 2 bases and J by 1 base, with 9 bases between the two germline ends. The CDR3 has 16 residues. The CDR3 nucleotides are TGTGCCAGCAGCCAAATCAGAGGGTCTGGGGCCAACGTCCTGACTTTC. Amino acids: CASSQIRGSGANVLTF.

This chain connects TRBV11-2 to TRBJ2-7; TRBD2 agrees at 8 bases. Germline-derived CDR1 and CDR2 are SGHAT and FQNNGV. CDR3 size: 15 residues. V was pared by 5 bases and J by 3 bases, with 9 bases of the junction left unmatched. The chain's CDR3 is CASSLGSGGSYEQYF. The CDR3 DNA reads TGTGCCAGCAGCCTCGGATCGGGAGGGAGCTACGAGCAGTACTTC.

The CDR3 protein is CAEGRNEQFF. In DNA form, the CDR3 reads TGTGCCGAGGGTCGCAATGAGCAGTTCTTC. V and J are TRBV11-2 and TRBJ2-1; D is possibly TRBD2 (5 bases). V was pared by 11 bases and J by 6 bases, with 8 bases between. CDR1 SGHAT and CDR2 FQNNGV come from the germline V gene. The CDR3 extends over 10 amino acids.

This chain links TRBV15 with TRBJ2-7; 10 bases are a match to TRBD2. The germline V gene encodes CDR1 LNHNV and CDR2 YYDKDF (reference sequence). V lost 0 bases and J lost 4; bases outside the gene matches: 3. This CDR3 has 15 residues. This CDR3 reads CATSREPSGSYEQYF. CDR3 coding DNA: TGTGCCACCAGCAGAGAACCTAGCGGGAGTTACGAGCAGTACTTC.

This sequence joins TRBV4-3 and TRBJ2-2; the match to TRBD1 covers 7 bases. Trimming cost V 3 bases and J 8 bases; bases outside gene matches: 12. The germline V gene encodes CDR1 LGHNA and CDR2 YSLEER. This CDR3 has 16 amino acids. CDR3 DNA: TGCGCCAGCAGCCAGTTCACAGGGGCAGTGGCAGGGGAGCTGTTTTTT. It codes for CASSQFTGAVAGELFF.

The V call is TRBV4-2, the J call TRBJ2-7; 8 bases are shared with TRBD2. The CDR3 runs to 16 residues. Germline CDR1 and CDR2: LGHNA and YNFKEQ. After removal of 2 bases from V and 8 bases from J, the junction contained 14 bases not matched to a gene. CDR3 protein: CASSQTGTRGLYKQYF. The CDR3 region has the DNA TGTGCCAGCAGCCAAACCGGGACTAGGGGTCTGTACAAGCAGTACTTC.

The chain links TRBV6-4 to TRBJ2-1; 16 bases are shared with TRBD2. The CDR3 is 16 residues long. V shed 6 bases, J shed 10 bases, and the junction held 9 bases outside the gene matches. The germline V gene encodes CDR1 MRHNA and CDR2 SNTAGT. The CDR3 DNA follows: TGTGCCAGCAGCGCCGGGACTAGCGGGGGGGCAGGGGAGCAGTTCTTC. Amino acid sequence: CASSAGTSGGAGEQFF.

The chain uses TRBV6-1 and TRBJ1-2, with TRBD1 matching over 7 bases. The CDR3 length is 13 residues. V dropped 7 bases and J dropped 4; count of bases not matched to a gene: 6. Germline V gives CDR1 MNHNS, CDR2 SASEGT. CDR3 in amino acids: CASTPGQFYGYTF. The CDR3 DNA reads TGTGCCAGCACCCCGGGACAGTTCTATGGCTACACCTTC.

V usage is TRBV7-3 and J usage is TRBJ1-1; D ambiguous. The V gene lost 2 bases and the J gene lost 1 base, with 5 bases spanning the gap. The CDR3 covers 13 residues. Germline V gene data show CDR1 as SGHTA and CDR2 as FQGTGA. CDR3 nucleotide sequence: TGTGCCAGCAGCTTACCGGGGAACACTGAAGCTTTCTTT. Its translation is CASSLPGNTEAFF.

The chain has TRBV28 and TRBJ1-4, with 7 bases that match TRBD1. The CDR3 sequence is 17 residues long. J gave up 4 bases and V 6 bases, and 14 bases lay outside the gene matches. Germline loops: CDR1 MDHEN, CDR2 SYDVKM. The CDR3 protein is CASSRIQGRRDNEKLFF. DNA for the CDR3: TGTGCCAGCAGCCGGATACAGGGGCGAAGGGATAATGAAAAACTGTTTTTT.